This passage covers 5 T cell receptor beta chains from one sample sequenced in a study of regulatory T cells in long-lasting Graves disease. The TCR beta library used iRepertoire HTBI primers with Arm-PCR amplification of CDR3. In TCRdb, the multiplex PCR reads were re-called with MiXCR into one record per CDR3 protein. The table shows 400,000 to 500,000 distinct CDR3 sequences, with under 25% occurring only once. Time point: persistent/refractory GD, antithyroid drugs over 5 years with positive TRAb. After RNA was extracted from PBMCs, the TCR library was made from it. The input for sequencing was peripheral blood mononuclear cells (PBMCs), taken when the disease was refractory, from a patient treated with antithyroid drugs. Receptors originate from a female donor with Graves disease.

This clonotype came up a few times. The gene calls are TRBV9 and TRBJ1-2; possibly TRBD1 for D (5 bases). CDR3 length equals 18 residues. The V gene's germline CDR1 is SGDLS and CDR2 YYNGEE. V lost 2 bases to trimming and J lost 8 bases, with 28 bases between them. CDR3 protein: CASSVQPGPNIPTHGYTF. The CDR3 DNA sequence: TGTGCCAGCAGCGTGCAACCGGGACCCAATATCCCTACCCACGGCTACACCTTC.

The rearrangement uses TRBV5-1 and TRBJ2-7; 8 bases map to TRBD1. V was pared by 4 bases and J by 2 bases, with 14 bases of the junction left unmatched. This CDR3 has 17 residues. Germline CDR1 is SGHRS and CDR2 is YFSETQ. The CDR3 DNA reads as TGCGCCAGCAGCCCTGGTCAGGGGGCTACCGTCACCTACGAGCAGTACTTC. It translates to CASSPGQGATVTYEQYF.

This clonotype was observed a few times. V is TRBV29-1 and J is TRBJ2-7; the D gene is possibly TRBD1 (6 bases). This CDR3 region has 18 residues. Germline CDR1 reads SQVTM; CDR2 reads ANQGSEA. Trimming removed 0 bases at V and 1 base at J, with 22 bases between. The CDR3, as DNA: TGCAGCGTTGAAGAAATCGTACTATCGACAGGACGATCCTACGAGCAGTACTTC. Protein product: CSVEEIVLSTGRSYEQYF.

This clonotype came up many times. The chain uses TRBV6-1 and TRBJ2-2; 9 bases map to TRBD1. Looked up from germline, CDR1 is MNHNS and CDR2 is SASEGT. This CDR3 spans 16 amino acids. The V segment lost 5 bases and the J segment 4 bases; nucleotides outside the gene matches: 8. The CDR3 DNA reads TGTGCCAGCAGTCCGGGACAGGGAGAGGGCACCGGGGAGCTGTTTTTT. Translation: CASSPGQGEGTGELFF.

This chain links TRBV20-1 with TRBJ2-7; tentative D call: TRBD2 (5 bases). V was cut by 6 bases and J by 7 bases, with 19 bases left in between. CDR3 length: 13 amino acids. Germline assignment: CDR1 DFQATT and CDR2 SNEGSKA (reference sequence). CDR3 in DNA: TGCAGTGCCGGGATTACCCCCACGCCTGAGCAGTACTTC. It specifies CSAGITPTPEQYF.